This TCR beta chain emerged from a study of monozygotic twins with inflammatory bowel disease (dated by TCRdb to between 2018 and 2021). General notes on the study: In total, about 28 monozygotic twin pairs made up the full study: 19 Danish pairs, all IBD-discordant, plus nine German pairs, of which four were IBD-concordant and five were IBD-discordant. Disease-associated traits were sought mainly through comparisons between IBD patients and their genetically identical healthy co-twins within discordant pairs. Each individual had, on average, about 151 000 unique TCRalpha sequences and 181 000 unique TCRbeta sequences available for analysis.

The library relied on 5' RACE. The input for every TCR library was 3,500 to 4,000 ng of total RNA. For each sample, cDNA synthesis with SMARTScribe reverse transcriptase was split into eight separate reactions. Unique molecular identifiers containing a 6-nucleotide sample barcode were introduced through template switching during cDNA synthesis. TCRalpha and TCRbeta cDNA was amplified in two nested PCRs of about 17 and 10 cycles, and bead purification was carried out after each PCR. Before amplification, the cDNA was treated with uracil DNA-glycosylase and purified using the QIAquick PCR purification kit. The second PCR added Illumina TruSeq-compatible adapters along with sample-specific barcodes. TapeStation and Qubit were used to check library quality and concentration, and 4 to 6 ng of each library was pooled. Sequencing of pooled libraries was carried out on an Illumina HiSeq2500 single-index Rapid Run using 2 x 100 bp reads and custom sequencing primers. In the original analysis: UMI-based consensus assembly with MiGEC version 1.2.6 was used to correct PCR and sequencing errors. MiXCR version 2.1.1 handled V(D)J alignment, clonotype assembly and CDR3 extraction. To normalise gene usage, clonotype sharing and MAIT/NKT TCR abundance, the analysis used the top 1000, 10 000 and 20 000 clonotypes per sample. Diversity was computed as the inverse Simpson index with the vegan R package after downsampling to 27 000 UMIs. Statistical testing used paired Mann-Whitney U tests on the discordant twin pairs and applied Benjamini-Hochberg correction for multiple testing. With the reads reprocessed by TCRdb, a single entry stands for each CDR3 protein sequence and no DNA is reported. What appears here as the V and J calls and clone size reflects TCRdb's work, not the paper's. The sample's table lists a count of approximately 160,000 distinct CDR3 sequences. The ten largest clonotypes hold over 2.5% of the sample.

Overall results and qualifications from the work: TCRbeta repertoire diversity, by inverse Simpson index, was decreased in IBD patients compared with their healthy co-twins. Because patients were on differing immunosuppressive treatments, the repertoires may have picked up extra background noise and inter-individual variability. Fewer clonotypes were shared with other individuals by IBD patients than by healthy twins, most markedly in patients showing signs of disease activity. No single strong signal or clonotype linked to IBD turned up in the results, so the idea that one exists was not supported. Distinction between different T cell subtypes could not be achieved in the analysis. Repertoire similarity did not differ between concordant and discordant twins, possibly due to limited statistical power.

The CDR3 contains 16 residues, cysteine and phenylalanine counted. The DNA is not on file. CDR1 and CDR2 are read off the germline V gene (reference sequence) as LNHDA and SQIVND. From each donor, a roughly 2.6 ml peripheral blood sample was collected into PAXgene tubes and stored at -80 degrees C. Total RNA was isolated from whole blood with the PAXgene blood miRNA kit on an automated QIAcube, without T cell sorting. Peripheral blood from monozygotic twin pairs concordant or discordant for inflammatory bowel disease was subjected to deep TCRalpha and TCRbeta repertoire profiling with unique molecular barcoding. Smoking habits were recorded for all twin pairs, with individuals classified as current, former or never smokers. About this clonotype itself: Its recognized antigen is unknown.

Material for sequencing was blood. Recombination linked TRBV19 to TRBJ2-3; TCRdb gives TRBD2 as the D gene, but with no DNA this cannot be confirmed. This TCR was sampled from a human donor with ulcerative colitis or Crohn's disease, or a healthy co-twin of an affected twin (not recorded which). The CDR3 reads as follows: CASRPRLAGFTDTQYF. With the rest looked up from the reference TRBV19 and TRBJ2-3 genes rather than sequenced, the full variable domain is DGGITQSPKYLFRKEGQNVTLSCEQNLNHDAMYWYRQDPGQGLRLIYYSQIVNDFQKGDIAEGYSVSREKKESFPLTVTSAQKNPTAFYLCASRPRLAGFTDTQYFGPGTRLTVL.